These 8 T cell receptor beta chains were sequenced from one sample in a study of cytomegalovirus exposure and HLA in healthy donors. With 60 Vbeta and 13 Jbeta primers, the PCR was carried out. Sequencing used immunoSEQ multiplex PCR; TCRdb keeps in-frame clones, though not all of them. The table has roughly 100,000 clones, just over 75% seen once; the top ten hold 8.2%. The source material was PBMCs. Receptors originate from a man aged 35 to 55 in good health and CMV-seropositive.

On this clone itself: One junction end disagrees with the germline gene, perhaps due to a read error. The chain uses TRBV2 and TRBJ2-6, with 11 bases that match TRBD2. The CDR3 extends over 17 amino acids. Germline V gives CDR1 SNHLY, CDR2 FYNNEI. The CDR3 coding sequence is TGTGCCAGCTCACCGGGACTAGCGGTGTCTGGGGCCAACGGCCTGACTTTC. Its protein product is CASSPGLAVSGANGLTF. Supplemented by reference TRBV2 and TRBJ2-6, the full variable domain reads EPEVTQTPSHQVTQMGQEVILRCVPISNHLYFYWYRQILGQKVEFLVSFYNNEISEKSEIFDDQFSVERPDGSNFTLKIRSTKLEDSAMYFCASSPGLAVSGANGLTFGAGSRLTVL.

The chain joins TRBV27 to TRBJ2-1; no clear D. Trimming left V 5 bases short and J 4 bases short, with 12 bases between. Germline V gene sequence: CDR1 MNHEY, CDR2 SMNVEV (reference sequence). The CDR3 has 14 residues. The CDR3 region has the DNA TGTGCCAGCAGTCCGGTCTTCGCATACAATGAGCAGTTCTTC. Amino acids: CASSPVFAYNEQFF.

V is TRBV4-2 and J is TRBJ2-1; 11 bases are a match to TRBD2. V lost 2 bases, J lost 5 bases, and 8 bases stayed unmatched. CDR1 is LGHNA, CDR2 YNFKEQ, per germline. The length of the CDR3 is 17 residues. The CDR3 DNA sequence: TGTGCCAGCAGCCAAAGGGCCGGGACTAGCGGTCACAATGAGCAGTTCTTC. Protein product: CASSQRAGTSGHNEQFF.

The chain couples TRBV19 to TRBJ2-7; 7 bases agree with TRBD1. The V gene's germline CDR1 is LNHDA and CDR2 SQIVND (reference sequence). J gave up 2 bases and V 5 bases, and 9 bases lay outside the gene matches. This CDR3 has 15 amino acids. For the CDR3, the DNA is TGTGCCAGTAGTCCCGCACGGGACAGTGCCTACGAGCAGTACTTC. Its translation: CASSPARDSAYEQYF.

V is TRBV7-2 and J is TRBJ2-6, with a possible D match to TRBD2 (6 bases). The length of the CDR3 is 15 residues. Looked up from germline, CDR1 is SGHTA and CDR2 is FQGNSA. V was shortened by 6 bases and J by 1 base, with 10 bases between the two germline ends. The CDR3 reads CASSWAGSGANVLTF. In nucleotides, the CDR3 is TGTGCCAGCAGTTGGGCGGGGTCTGGGGCCAACGTCCTGACTTTC. Based on the CDR3 plus reference TRBV7-2 and TRBJ2-6, the full variable domain is GAGVSQSPSNKVTEKGKDVELRCDPISGHTALYWYRQSLGQGLEFLIYFQGNSAPDKSGLPSDRFSAERTGGSVSTLTIQRTQQEDSAVYLCASSWAGSGANVLTFGAGSRLTVL.

This clone was counted only a few times. The chain links TRBV21-1 to TRBJ2-7; the table gives TRBD2 as D, unverified against the DNA. TRBV21-1 is deemed a pseudogene. The CDR3 runs 17 residues. The DNA of the CDR3 is TGTGCCAGCAGCAAAGCGAGGCTAGCGGGGCGTGCCTACGAGCAGTACTTC. Amino acids: CASSKARLAGRAYEQYF.

This clone was found a few times. The rearrangement links TRBV6-4 to TRBJ1-1; D is undetermined. This CDR3 is 12 amino acids long. Looked up from germline, CDR1 is MRHNA and CDR2 is SNTAGT. V was trimmed by 9 bases and J by 3 bases, leaving 11 bases between them. CDR3 nucleotides: TGTGCCAGAGGCCGGGGTGACACTGAAGCTTTCTTT. Its protein product is CARGRGDTEAFF.

This clone showed up just a few times. The rearrangement joins TRBV5-5 to TRBJ1-1; perhaps TRBD1 as D (5 bases). Germline loops: CDR1 SGHKS, CDR2 YYEKEE (reference sequence). V was trimmed by 4 bases and J by 3 bases, leaving 7 bases between them. The CDR3 consists of 12 residues. The CDR3 region is CASSQGYTEAFF. Written as DNA, the CDR3 is TGTGCCAGCAGCCAGGGCTACACTGAAGCTTTCTTT.